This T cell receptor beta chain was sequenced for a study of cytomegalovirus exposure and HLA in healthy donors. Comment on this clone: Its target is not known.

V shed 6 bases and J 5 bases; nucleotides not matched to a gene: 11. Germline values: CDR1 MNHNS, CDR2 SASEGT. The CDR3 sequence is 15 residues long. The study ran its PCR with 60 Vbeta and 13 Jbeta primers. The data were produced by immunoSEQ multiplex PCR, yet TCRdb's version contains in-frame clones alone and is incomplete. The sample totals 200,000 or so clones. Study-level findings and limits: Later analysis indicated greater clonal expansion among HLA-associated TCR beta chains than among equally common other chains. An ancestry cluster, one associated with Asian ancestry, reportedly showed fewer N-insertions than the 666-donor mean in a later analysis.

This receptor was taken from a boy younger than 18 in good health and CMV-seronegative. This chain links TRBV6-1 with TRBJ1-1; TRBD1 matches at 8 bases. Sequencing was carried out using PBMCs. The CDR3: CASRGPTGESTEAFF. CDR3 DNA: TGTGCCAGCAGGGGCCCGACAGGGGAGAGTACTGAAGCTTTCTTT.